This T cell receptor (beta chain) was found in a study of blood T cell repertoires in COVID-19. The CDR3 covers 14 residues. CDR1 is SGDLS and CDR2 is YYNGEE in the germline V gene. Trimming left V 3 bases short and J 3 bases short, with 13 bases between. The method was immunoSEQ multiplex PCR; TCRdb's version includes in-frame clones alone and lacks a portion of them. The table includes some 150,000 clones, about 85% detected once. This TCR derives from a woman aged 60-70 years with active or convalescent COVID-19. The J gene is TRBJ2-7, the V gene TRBV9; no clear D. The material sequenced was peripheral blood. CDR3 sequence reads: CASSAHLSGYEQYF. The CDR3 DNA reads as TGTGCCAGCAGCGCCCATCTCTCCGGCTACGAGCAGTACTTC.